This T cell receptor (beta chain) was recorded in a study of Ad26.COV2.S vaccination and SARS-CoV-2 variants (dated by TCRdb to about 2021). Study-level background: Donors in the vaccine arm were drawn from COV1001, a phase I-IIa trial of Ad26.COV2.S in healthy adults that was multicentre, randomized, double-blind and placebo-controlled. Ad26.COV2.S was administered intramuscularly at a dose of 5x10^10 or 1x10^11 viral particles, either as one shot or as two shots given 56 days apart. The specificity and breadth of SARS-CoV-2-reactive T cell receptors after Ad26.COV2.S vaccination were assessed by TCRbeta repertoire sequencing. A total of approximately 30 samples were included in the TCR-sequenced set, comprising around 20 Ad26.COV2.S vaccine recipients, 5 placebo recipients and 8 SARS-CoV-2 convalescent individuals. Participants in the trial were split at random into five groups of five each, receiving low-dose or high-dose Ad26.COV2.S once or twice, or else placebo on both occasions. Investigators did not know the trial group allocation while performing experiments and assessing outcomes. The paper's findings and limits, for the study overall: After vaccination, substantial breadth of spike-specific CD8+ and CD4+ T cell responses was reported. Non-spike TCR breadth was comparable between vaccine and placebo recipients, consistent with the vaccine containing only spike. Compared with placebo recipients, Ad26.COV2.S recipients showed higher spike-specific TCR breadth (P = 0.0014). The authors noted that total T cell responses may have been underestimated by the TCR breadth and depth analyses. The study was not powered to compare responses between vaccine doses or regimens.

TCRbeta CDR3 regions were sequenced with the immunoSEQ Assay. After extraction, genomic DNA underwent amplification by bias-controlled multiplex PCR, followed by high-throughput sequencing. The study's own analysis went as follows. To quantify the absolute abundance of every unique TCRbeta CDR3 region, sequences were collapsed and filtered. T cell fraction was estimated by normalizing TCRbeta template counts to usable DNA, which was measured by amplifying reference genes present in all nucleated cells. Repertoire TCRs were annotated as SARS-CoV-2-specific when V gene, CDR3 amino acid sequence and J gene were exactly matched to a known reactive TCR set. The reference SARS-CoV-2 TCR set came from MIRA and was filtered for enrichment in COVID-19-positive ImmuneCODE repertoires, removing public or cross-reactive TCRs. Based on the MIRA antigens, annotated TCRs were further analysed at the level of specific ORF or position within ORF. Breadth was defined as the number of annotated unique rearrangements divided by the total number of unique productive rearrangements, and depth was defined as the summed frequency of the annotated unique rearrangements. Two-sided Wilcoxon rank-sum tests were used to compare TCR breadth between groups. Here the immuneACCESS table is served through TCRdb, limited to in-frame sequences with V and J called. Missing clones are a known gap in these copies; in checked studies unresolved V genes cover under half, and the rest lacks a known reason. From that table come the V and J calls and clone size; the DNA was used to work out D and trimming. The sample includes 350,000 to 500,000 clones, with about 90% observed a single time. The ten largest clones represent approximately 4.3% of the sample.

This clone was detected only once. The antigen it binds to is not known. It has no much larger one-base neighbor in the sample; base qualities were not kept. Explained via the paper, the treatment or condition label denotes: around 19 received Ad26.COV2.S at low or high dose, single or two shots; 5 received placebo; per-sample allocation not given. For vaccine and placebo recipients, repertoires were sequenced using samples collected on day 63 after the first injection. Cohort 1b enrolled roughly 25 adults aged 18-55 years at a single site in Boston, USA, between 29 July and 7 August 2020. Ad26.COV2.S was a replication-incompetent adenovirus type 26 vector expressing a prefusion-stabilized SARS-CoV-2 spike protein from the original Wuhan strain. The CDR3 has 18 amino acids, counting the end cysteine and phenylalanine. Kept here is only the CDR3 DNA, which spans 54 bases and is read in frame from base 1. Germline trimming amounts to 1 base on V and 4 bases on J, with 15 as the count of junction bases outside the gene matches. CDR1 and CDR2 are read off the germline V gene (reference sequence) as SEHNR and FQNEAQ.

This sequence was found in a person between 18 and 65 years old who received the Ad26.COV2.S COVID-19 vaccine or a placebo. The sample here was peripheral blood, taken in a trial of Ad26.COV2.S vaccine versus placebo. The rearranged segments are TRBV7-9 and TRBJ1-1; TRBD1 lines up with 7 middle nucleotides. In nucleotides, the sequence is TGTGCCAGCAGCTTAGTAACAGGGGAAATAAGACCGAGCACTGAAGCTTTCTTT. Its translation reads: CASSLVTGEIRPSTEAFF.